Below are 10 T cell receptor beta chains sequenced from a single sample in a study of regulatory T cells in long-lasting Graves disease. Time point: newly diagnosed GD, antithyroid drugs for less than 3 months. Making the TCR library involved RNA that had been extracted from PBMCs. Construction of the TCR beta libraries employed iRepertoire HTBI primers in conjunction with Arm-PCR of CDR3 regions. Using its own MiXCR run on the multiplex PCR reads, TCRdb lists one record per CDR3 protein. This table holds roughly 380,000 distinct CDR3 sequences, roughly 15% found once. The sequenced sample was peripheral blood mononuclear cells (PBMCs), obtained at new diagnosis, from a patient treated with antithyroid drugs. The receptor set was obtained from a female donor with Graves disease.

This clonotype has only a few counts. The chain is built from TRBV19 and TRBJ2-2; no clear D gene. The V end lost 8 bases, the J end lost 6 bases, and 7 bases lay between the germline ends. Germline CDR1 and CDR2: LNHDA and SQIVND (reference sequence). The CDR3 runs to 11 residues. The CDR3 DNA reads as TGTGCCAGTTTTCATCCCGGGGAGCTGTTTTTT. Its protein is CASFHPGELFF.

This clonotype was counted only a few times. J is TRBJ2-7 and V is TRBV6-1; no reliable D call. The CDR3 consists of 13 residues. Between the trimmed V and J ends, which lost 6 bases and 0 bases, there was a span of 9 bases. Germline assignment: CDR1 MNHNS and CDR2 SASEGT. The CDR3: CASRGALSYEQYF. CDR3 coding DNA: TGTGCCAGCAGAGGAGCCCTCTCCTACGAGCAGTACTTC.

This clonotype was counted at least ten times. V usage is TRBV7-2 and J usage is TRBJ1-4; D is possibly TRBD1 (5 bases). Trimming took off 3 bases at V and 8 bases at J, with 13 bases between the two ends. The germline V gene encodes CDR1 SGHTA and CDR2 FQGNSA. This CDR3 is built from 14 residues. The CDR3 protein is CASSFGTRGEKLFF. The DNA for the CDR3 is TGTGCCAGCAGCTTTGGGACGCGGGGAGAAAAACTGTTTTTT. The variable domain in full, with the rest retrieved from reference TRBV7-2 and TRBJ1-4, is GAGVSQSPSNKVTEKGKDVELRCDPISGHTALYWYRQSLGQGLEFLIYFQGNSAPDKSGLPSDRFSAERTGGSVSTLTIQRTQQEDSAVYLCASSFGTRGEKLFFGSGTQLSVL.

This clonotype was recorded many times. V usage is TRBV24-1 and J usage is TRBJ2-1; D might be TRBD2 (6 bases). Germline CDR1 reads KGHDR; CDR2 reads SFDVKD. Trimming stripped 1 base from V and 1 base from J, with 10 bases between. The CDR3 is 16 amino acids. CDR3 in amino acids: CATSDFLARSYNEQFF. The CDR3 region has the DNA TGTGCCACCAGTGATTTCCTAGCGCGGTCCTACAATGAGCAGTTCTTC.

This clonotype appeared a few times. The V and J genes are TRBV29-1 and TRBJ2-7, with a tentative D call TRBD2 (6 bases). Germline V CDR1 and CDR2: SQVTM, ANQGSEA. Between the trimmed V and J ends, which lost 7 bases and 3 bases, there was a span of 22 bases. This CDR3 is built from 15 residues. As DNA, the CDR3 is TGCAGCGCTCTCGGCGGCGGGATTAACGTCTACGAGCAGTACTTC. Protein sequence: CSALGGGINVYEQYF.

Many counts were recorded for this clonotype. The chain couples TRBV2 to TRBJ2-5; 8 bases match TRBD2. The CDR3 totals 14 residues. After removal of 3 bases from V and 2 bases from J, the junction contained 2 bases not matched to a gene. From germline, CDR1 is SNHLY and CDR2 FYNNEI. CDR3 amino acids: CASSDSGAQETQYF. The DNA for the CDR3 is TGTGCCAGCAGTGATAGCGGGGCTCAAGAGACCCAGTACTTC.

This clonotype has a count of ten or more. The rearrangement links TRBV10-1 to TRBJ1-2; the D gene is possibly TRBD1 (5 bases). Trimming left V 1 base short and J 2 bases short, with 11 bases between. The germline V gene has CDR1 WNHNN and CDR2 SYGVQD (reference sequence). The CDR3 length is 15 residues. The CDR3 DNA is TGCGCCAGCAGTGAGTGGGCAGAGGGGAACTATGGCTACACCTTC. Its translation: CASSEWAEGNYGYTF.

This chain connects TRBV7-9 to TRBJ1-5; unclear D gene. The CDR3 contains 13 residues. Germline-derived CDR1 and CDR2 are SEHNR and FQNEAQ (reference sequence). Trimming took 7 bases from V and 11 from J, leaving 18 bases between them. The CDR3 nucleotides are TGTGCCAGCACCTCCCGTGGGTGTGCAGCCCAGCATTTT. It encodes CASTSRGCAAQHF.

In this sample, this clonotype turned up many times. CDR3 DNA sequence: TGTGCCAGCAGACCAACAGACAGGGGTCGTGGATTATATAGCAATCAGCCCCAGCATTTT. Its protein product is CASRPTDRGRGLYSNQPQHF. This rearrangement joins TRBV2 to TRBJ1-5; 8 bases fit TRBD1. The CDR3 has 20 amino acids. From germline, CDR1 is SNHLY and CDR2 FYNNEI. J was trimmed by 0 bases and V by 6 bases; bases with no gene match: 19.

The sample holds many counts of this clonotype. The chain recombines TRBV6-2 or TRBV6-3 with TRBJ1-1; 9 bases are a match to TRBD1. There are 16 residues in the CDR3. Germline V lookup: CDR1 MNHEY, CDR2 SVGEGT. Trimming took 6 bases from V and 1 from J; bases not matched to a gene: 9. The CDR3 reads CASRWDPTGGNTEAFF. In DNA, the CDR3 is TGTGCCAGCAGATGGGACCCGACAGGGGGGAACACTGAAGCTTTCTTT.